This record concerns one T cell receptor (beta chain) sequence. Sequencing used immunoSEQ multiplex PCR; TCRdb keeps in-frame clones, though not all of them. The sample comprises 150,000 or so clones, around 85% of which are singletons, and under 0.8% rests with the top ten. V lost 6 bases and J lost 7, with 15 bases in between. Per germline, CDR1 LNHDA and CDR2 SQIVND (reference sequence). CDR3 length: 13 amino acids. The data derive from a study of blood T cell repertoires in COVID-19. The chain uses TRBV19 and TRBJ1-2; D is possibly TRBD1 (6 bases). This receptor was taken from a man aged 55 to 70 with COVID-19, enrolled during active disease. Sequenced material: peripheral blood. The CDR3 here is CASSQGGAPGYTF. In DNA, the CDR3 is TGTGCCAGTAGCCAAGGGGGGGCCCCTGGCTACACCTTC.